A selection of T cell receptor beta chains follows, all from one sample in a study of cytotoxic CD8 clonotypes in ibrutinib-treated CLL. Only in-frame clones appear in the TCRdb table, and some are missing; sequencing was by immunoSEQ multiplex PCR. The data hold 140,000 or so clones, with around 80% observed a single time. Here the sequenced sample was PBMCs, taken after 12 months of ibrutinib treatment. Receptors originate from a human donor with chronic lymphocytic leukemia. CDR3s include the opening cysteine and the closing phenylalanine or tryptophan.

>TRBJ2-1|TRBV6-5
CASTRGDEQFF
>TRBJ2-7|TRBV7-2
CASSFYTLGTYEQYF
>TRBJ2-2|TRBV9
CASSVDSHTNTGELFF
>TRBJ2-7|TRBV4-2
CASSQNQGNEQYF
>TRBJ2-2|TRBV6-5
CASSYIATGELFF
>TRBJ1-2|TRBV6-1
CASSLAYTF
>TRBJ1-3|TRBV29-1
CSVESQFGNTIYF
>TRBJ2-2|TRBV29-1
CSVEFRGEGRELFF
>TRBJ2-2|TRBV27
CASSIGTGYTGELFF
>TRBJ2-7|TRBV6-6
CASRDPGRSSYEQYF
>TRBJ2-1|TRBV7-2
CASSRGLESYNEQFF
>TRBJ1-4|TRBV5-1
CASSLLDSTNEKLFF
>TRBJ2-1|TRBV14
CASSQAGLTYNEQFF
>TRBJ1-5|TRBV5-6
CASSLAGRYQPQHF
>TRBJ1-5|TRBV27
CASSLSRRGREPQHF